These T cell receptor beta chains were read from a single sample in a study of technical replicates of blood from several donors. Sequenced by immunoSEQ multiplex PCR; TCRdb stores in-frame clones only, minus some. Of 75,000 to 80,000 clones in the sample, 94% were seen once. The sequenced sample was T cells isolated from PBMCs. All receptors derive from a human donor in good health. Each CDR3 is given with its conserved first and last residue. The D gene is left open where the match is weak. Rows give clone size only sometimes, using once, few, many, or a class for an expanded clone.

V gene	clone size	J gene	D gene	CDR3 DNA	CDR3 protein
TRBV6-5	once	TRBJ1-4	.	TGTGCCAGCGGACGAGGGAAGTATGAAAAACTGTTTTTT	CASGRGKYEKLFF
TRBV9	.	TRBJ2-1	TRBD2	TGTGCCAGCAGCGTATACGAAGGGAGGGAATACAATGAGCAGTTCTTC	CASSVYEGREYNEQFF
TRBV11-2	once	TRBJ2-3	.	TGTGCCAGCAGCTTAGGGTTCTCGACAGTCACAGATACGCAGTATTTT	CASSLGFSTVTDTQYF
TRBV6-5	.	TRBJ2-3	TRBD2	TGTGCCAGCAGTCTAGGACTAGCGGGAGATACGCAGTATTTT	CASSLGLAGDTQYF
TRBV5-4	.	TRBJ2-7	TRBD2	TGTGCCAGCAGCTCGGGACTAGCGGGAGGGCTCCACGAGCAGTACTTC	CASSSGLAGGLHEQYF
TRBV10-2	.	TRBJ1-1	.	TGCGCCAGCAGTGAGTGGGGCTTGAACACTGAAGCTTTCTTT	CASSEWGLNTEAFF
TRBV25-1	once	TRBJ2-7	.	TGTGCCAGCAAGGGGGTAGCGTCCTACGAGCAGTACTTC	CASKGVASYEQYF
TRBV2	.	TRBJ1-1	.	TGTGCCAGCAGTGAACTCAGACACCTCGAAGCTTTCTTT	CASSELRHLEAFF
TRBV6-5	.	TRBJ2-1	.	TGTGCCAGCAGTTATAGCAATGAGCAGTTCTTC	CASSYSNEQFF
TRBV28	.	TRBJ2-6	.	TGTGCCAGCAGTTTAATATCTGGGGCCAACGTCCTGACTTTC	CASSLISGANVLTF
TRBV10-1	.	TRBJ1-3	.	TGCGCCAGTGACAACTCTGGAAACACCATATATTTT	CASDNSGNTIYF
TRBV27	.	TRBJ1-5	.	TGTGCCAGCAGTTTAGGAGGGGCTCAGCAGCCCCAGCATTTT	CASSLGGAQQPQHF
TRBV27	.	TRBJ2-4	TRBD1	TGTGCCAGCAGCTCCGGGACAGGGACCATTCAGTACTTC	CASSSGTGTIQYF
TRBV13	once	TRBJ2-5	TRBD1	TGTGCCAGCAGCCACAGACAGGGGGCGCGGAAAGAGACCCAGTACTTC	CASSHRQGARKETQYF
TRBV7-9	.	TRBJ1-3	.	TGTGCCAGCAGCTTAGGGGCGAGCTCTGGAAACACCATATATTTT	CASSLGASSGNTIYF
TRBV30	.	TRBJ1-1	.	TGTGCCTGGAGTGTAGAAGTGCCACTAGGAGCTTTCTTT	CAWSVEVPLGAFF
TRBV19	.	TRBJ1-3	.	TGTGCCAGTAGCCGAGGGCCGGGGGGTCCCCCTGGAAACACCATATATTTT	CASSRGPGGPPGNTIYF
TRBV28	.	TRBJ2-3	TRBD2	TGTGCCAGCAGTTTTCCGGGACTAGCGGAAACTAGCACAGATACGCAGTATTTT	CASSFPGLAETSTDTQYF
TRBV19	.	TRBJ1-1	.	TGTGCCAGTACCCAGGGATACACTGAAGCTTTCTTT	CASTQGYTEAFF
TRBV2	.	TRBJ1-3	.	TGTGCCAGCAGTGAGCTCACTGGCTCTGGAAACACCATATATTTT	CASSELTGSGNTIYF
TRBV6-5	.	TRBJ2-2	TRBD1	TGTGCCAGCAGGCCGGGACAGGGAGGCGGGGAGCTGTTTTTT	CASRPGQGGGELFF
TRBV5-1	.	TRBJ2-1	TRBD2	TGCGCCAGCAGCTCTGGACTAGCGCTCAATGAGCAGTTCTTC	CASSSGLALNEQFF
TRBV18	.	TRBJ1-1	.	TGTGCCAGCTCACCGACCAGGGAAAAGGAGAACACTGAAGCTTTCTTT	CASSPTREKENTEAFF
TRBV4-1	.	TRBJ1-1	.	TGCGCCAGCAGCCTGGGGAGTGTAGCTTTCTTT	CASSLGSVAFF
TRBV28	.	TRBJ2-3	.	TGTGCCAGCAGCCGCGGACAACCCACAGATACGCAGTATTTT	CASSRGQPTDTQYF
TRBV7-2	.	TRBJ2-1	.	TGTGCCAGCAGCCCCCCGGGTTTCTACAATGAGCAGTTCTTC	CASSPPGFYNEQFF
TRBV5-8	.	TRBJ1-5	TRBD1	TGTGCCAGCAGCTTGGCCCCGGGACAGGGGGCTAGTCAGCCCCAGCATTTT	CASSLAPGQGASQPQHF
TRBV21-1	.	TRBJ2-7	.	TGTGCCAGCGTCAACCCCAAACCGAGGTCCTACGAGCAGTACTTC	CASVNPKPRSYEQYF
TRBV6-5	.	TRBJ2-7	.	TGTGCCAGCAATGGAGGAACTACGTTGAAGCAGTACTTC	CASNGGTTLKQYF
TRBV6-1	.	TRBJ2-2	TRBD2	TGTGCCAGCAGTGCGGGGGGCACCGGGGAGCTGTTTTTT	CASSAGGTGELFF
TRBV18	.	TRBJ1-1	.	TGTGCCAGCTCAGCACCCGGGGGGCCGATGAACACTGAAGCTTTCTTT	CASSAPGGPMNTEAFF
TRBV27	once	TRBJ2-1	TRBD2	TGTGCCAGCAGTTTAACTAGCGGGACTGTGGGTGAGCAGTTCTTC	CASSLTSGTVGEQFF
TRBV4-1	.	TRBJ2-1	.	TGCGCCAGCAGCCATCCCCTAGGCGACTCCTACAATGAGCAGTTCTTC	CASSHPLGDSYNEQFF
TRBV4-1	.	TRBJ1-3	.	TGCGCCAGCAGCCAGGCACCTCAGGGAAGCTCTGGAAACACCATATATTTT	CASSQAPQGSSGNTIYF
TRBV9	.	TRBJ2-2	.	TGTGCCAGCAGCAACAGAAACAGCGGGGAGCTGTTTTTT	CASSNRNSGELFF
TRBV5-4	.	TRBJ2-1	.	TGTGCCAGCAGCTCGGCTAGAGCCCCTCGTCACAATGAGCAGTTCTTC	CASSSARAPRHNEQFF
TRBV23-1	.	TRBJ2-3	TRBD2	TGCGCCAGCAGTCCCCTAGCGGGGCGCACAGATACGCAGTATTTT	CASSPLAGRTDTQYF
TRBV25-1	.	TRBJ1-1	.	TGTGCCAGCAGGGATCATCGAGGGTGGCACACTGAAGCTTTCTTT	CASRDHRGWHTEAFF
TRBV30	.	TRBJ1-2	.	TGTGCCTGGAGTTCGCCGGGAGGGCATGGCTACACCTTC	CAWSSPGGHGYTF
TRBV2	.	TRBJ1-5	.	TGTGCCAGTGGAAATGGGAGAAGCAATCAGCCCCAGCATTTT	CASGNGRSNQPQHF
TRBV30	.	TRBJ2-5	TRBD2	TGTGCCTGGTCCCCGGGACTAGCGGGACAAGAGACCCAGTACTTC	CAWSPGLAGQETQYF
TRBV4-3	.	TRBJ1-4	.	TGCGCCAGCAGCCAAGATACCGCAGGGGAAGGTGAAAAACTGTTTTTT	CASSQDTAGEGEKLFF
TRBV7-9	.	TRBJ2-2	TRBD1	TGTGCTTCCACCCCGGCAGGGGGCGAGGGCGGGGAGCTGTTTTTT	CASTPAGGEGGELFF
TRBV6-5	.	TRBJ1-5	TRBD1	TGTGCCAGCAGTTCCGGGACAGGGTTAAATCAGCCCCAGCATTTT	CASSSGTGLNQPQHF
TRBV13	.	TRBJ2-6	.	TGTGCCAGCAGCTTAGTGGGGGCTAACGGGGCCAACGTCCTGACTTTC	CASSLVGANGANVLTF
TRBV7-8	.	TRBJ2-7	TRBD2	TGTGCCAGCAGCGCAGGACTAGCGGGAGGCGAGCAGTACTTC	CASSAGLAGGEQYF
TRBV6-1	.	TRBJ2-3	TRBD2	TGTGCCAGCAGTGAATATAGCGGGAGGGCCTTTTTTGCAGATACGCAGTATTTT	CASSEYSGRAFFADTQYF
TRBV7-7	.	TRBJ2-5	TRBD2	TGTGCTAGCATCCAGGGAGCGGGGGGCCGGGAGACCCAGTACTTC	CASIQGAGGRETQYF
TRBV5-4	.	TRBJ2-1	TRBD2	TGTGCCAGCAGCCTAGCGGGAGGGGGAAATGAGCAGTTCTTC	CASSLAGGGNEQFF
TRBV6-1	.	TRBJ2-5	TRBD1	TGTGCCAGCAGGACAGGGGCGTACCAAGAGACCCAGTACTTC	CASRTGAYQETQYF
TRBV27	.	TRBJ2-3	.	TGTGCCAGCATTTCCCCAGGGGTAGTTAAGCAGTATTTT	CASISPGVVKQYF
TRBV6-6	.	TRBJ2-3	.	TGTGCCAGCAGTTACTGGGGGGACTCACGCACAGATACGCAGTATTTT	CASSYWGDSRTDTQYF